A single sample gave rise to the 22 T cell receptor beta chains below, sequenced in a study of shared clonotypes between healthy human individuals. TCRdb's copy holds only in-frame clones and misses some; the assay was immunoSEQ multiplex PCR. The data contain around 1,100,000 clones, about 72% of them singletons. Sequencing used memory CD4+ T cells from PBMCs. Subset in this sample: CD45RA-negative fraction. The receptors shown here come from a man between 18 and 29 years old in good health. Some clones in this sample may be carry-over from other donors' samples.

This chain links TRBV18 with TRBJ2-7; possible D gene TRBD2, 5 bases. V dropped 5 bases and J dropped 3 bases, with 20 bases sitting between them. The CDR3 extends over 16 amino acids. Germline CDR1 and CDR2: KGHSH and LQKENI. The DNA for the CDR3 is TGTGCCAGCTCAGAGGGAAGTAGGACTTTAATCTACGAGCAGTACTTC. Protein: CASSEGSRTLIYEQYF.

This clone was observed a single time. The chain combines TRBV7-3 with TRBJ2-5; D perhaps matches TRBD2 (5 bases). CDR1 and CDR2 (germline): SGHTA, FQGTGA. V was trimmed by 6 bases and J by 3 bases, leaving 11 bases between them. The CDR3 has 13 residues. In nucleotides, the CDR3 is TGTGCCAGCAGTCCCGGGATTGAAGAGACCCAGTACTTC. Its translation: CASSPGIEETQYF.

This CDR3 reads CASSLLRAGVVYNEQFF. For the CDR3, the DNA is TGCGCCAGCAGCTTGCTCCGAGCGGGAGTAGTTTACAATGAGCAGTTCTTC. The chain employs TRBV5-1 and TRBJ2-1; 8 nucleotides match TRBD2. CDR3 size: 17 residues. J lost 4 bases, V lost 1 base, and 10 bases had no gene match. Germline V CDR1 and CDR2: SGHRS, YFSETQ.

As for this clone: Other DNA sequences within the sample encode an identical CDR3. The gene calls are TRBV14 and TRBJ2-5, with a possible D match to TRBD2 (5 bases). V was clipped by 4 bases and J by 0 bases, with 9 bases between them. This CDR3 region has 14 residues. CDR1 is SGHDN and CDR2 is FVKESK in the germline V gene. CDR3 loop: CASSRGQDQETQYF. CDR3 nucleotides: TGTGCCAGCAGCCGAGGGCAGGACCAAGAGACCCAGTACTTC. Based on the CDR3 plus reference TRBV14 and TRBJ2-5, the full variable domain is EAGVTQFPSHSVIEKGQTVTLRCDPISGHDNLYWYRRVMGKEIKFLLHFVKESKQDESGMPNNRFLAERTGGTYSTLKVQPAELEDSGVYFCASSRGQDQETQYFGPGTRLLVL.

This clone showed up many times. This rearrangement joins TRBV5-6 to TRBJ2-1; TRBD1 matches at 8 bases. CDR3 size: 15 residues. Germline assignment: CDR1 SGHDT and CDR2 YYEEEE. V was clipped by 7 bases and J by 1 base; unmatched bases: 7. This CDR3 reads CASRRDRGSYNEQFF. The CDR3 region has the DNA TGTGCCAGCCGCCGTGACAGGGGATCCTACAATGAGCAGTTCTTC.

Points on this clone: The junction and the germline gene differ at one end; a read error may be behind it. The CDR3 bases are TGCGCCAGCAGTGGCCAGAACACTGAAGCTTTCTTT. Residues: CASSGQNTEAFF. This chain links TRBV7-2 with TRBJ1-1; D ambiguous. CDR1 is SGHTA and CDR2 is FQGNSA in the germline V gene. The CDR3 has 12 amino acids.

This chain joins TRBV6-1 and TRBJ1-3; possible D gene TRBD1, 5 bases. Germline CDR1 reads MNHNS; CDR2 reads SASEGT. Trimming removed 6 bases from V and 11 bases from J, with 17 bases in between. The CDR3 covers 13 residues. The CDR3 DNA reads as TGTGCCAGCAGGGGCAGTCCCACGGGGGCCATATATTTT. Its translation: CASRGSPTGAIYF.

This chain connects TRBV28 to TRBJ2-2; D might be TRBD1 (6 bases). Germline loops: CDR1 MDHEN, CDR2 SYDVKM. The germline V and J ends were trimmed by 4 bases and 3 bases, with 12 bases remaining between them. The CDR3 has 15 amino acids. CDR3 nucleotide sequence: TGTGCCAGCAGTTCGGACAGATACTACACCGGGGAGCTGTTTTTT. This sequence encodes CASSSDRYYTGELFF.

CDR3 sequence reads: CASSPNRSGGELFF. The CDR3 DNA reads TGTGCCAGCTCACCTAATAGGTCTGGCGGGGAGCTGTTTTTT. The rearrangement links TRBV18 to TRBJ2-2, with D unresolved. V lost 3 bases and J lost 7, with 12 bases in between. In germline, CDR1 is KGHSH, CDR2 LQKENI. The CDR3 covers 14 residues.

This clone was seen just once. CDR3 sequence reads: CASSRTSGEQFF. The CDR3 DNA reads as TGTGCCAGCAGCCGAACTAGCGGCGAGCAGTTCTTC. The chain has TRBV11-3 and TRBJ2-1; 8 nucleotides agree with TRBD2. The CDR3 consists of 12 residues. Germline CDR1 is SGHNT and CDR2 is YENEEA. The J segment lost 10 bases and the V segment lost 5 bases, leaving 4 bases of the junction unmatched.

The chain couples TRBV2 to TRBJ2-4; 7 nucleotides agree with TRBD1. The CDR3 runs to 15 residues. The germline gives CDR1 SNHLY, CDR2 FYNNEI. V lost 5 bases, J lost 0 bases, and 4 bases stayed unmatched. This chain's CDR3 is CASSIGTVAKNIQYF. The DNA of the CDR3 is TGTGCCAGCAGTATAGGGACAGTAGCCAAAAACATTCAGTACTTC.

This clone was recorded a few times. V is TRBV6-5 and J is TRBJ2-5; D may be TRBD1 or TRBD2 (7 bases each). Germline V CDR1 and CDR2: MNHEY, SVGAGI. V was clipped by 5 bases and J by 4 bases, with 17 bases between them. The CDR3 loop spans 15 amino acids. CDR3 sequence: CASSRQGRGAETQYF. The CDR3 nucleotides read TGTGCCAGCAGTCGACAGGGTCGGGGGGCAGAGACCCAGTACTTC.

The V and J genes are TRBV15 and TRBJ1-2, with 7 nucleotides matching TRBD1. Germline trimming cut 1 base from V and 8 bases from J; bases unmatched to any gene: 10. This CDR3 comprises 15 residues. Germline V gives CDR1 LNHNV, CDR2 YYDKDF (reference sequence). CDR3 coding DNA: TGTGCCACCAGCAGAGCCCGAGACAGGGAGGAGGGCTACACCTTC. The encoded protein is CATSRARDREEGYTF.

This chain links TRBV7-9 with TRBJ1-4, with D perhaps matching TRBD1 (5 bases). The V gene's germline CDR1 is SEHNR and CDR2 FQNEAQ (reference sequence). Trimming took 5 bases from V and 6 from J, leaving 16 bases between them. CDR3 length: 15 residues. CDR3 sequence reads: CASSAGPTSDEKLFF. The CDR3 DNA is TGTGCCAGCAGCGCGGGACCGACCTCCGATGAAAAACTGTTTTTT.

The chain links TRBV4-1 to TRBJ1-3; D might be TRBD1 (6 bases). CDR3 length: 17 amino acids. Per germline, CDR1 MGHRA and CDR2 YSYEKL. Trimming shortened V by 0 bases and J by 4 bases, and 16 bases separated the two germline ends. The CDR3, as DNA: TGCGCCAGCAGCCAAGAAGCTTGGCAGGGGATCGGAAACACCATATATTTT. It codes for CASSQEAWQGIGNTIYF.

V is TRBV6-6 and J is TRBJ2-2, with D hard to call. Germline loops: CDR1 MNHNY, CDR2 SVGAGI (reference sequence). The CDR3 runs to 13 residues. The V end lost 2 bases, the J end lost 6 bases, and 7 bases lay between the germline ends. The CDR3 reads CASSYPSPGELFF. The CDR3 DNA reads TGTGCCAGCAGTTACCCCTCCCCCGGGGAGCTGTTTTTT.

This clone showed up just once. This CDR3 reads CASSLIGPRDSPLHF. In DNA, the CDR3 is TGTGCCAGCAGCTTGATCGGTCCGAGGGATTCACCCCTCCACTTT. The rearrangement joins TRBV5-4 to TRBJ1-6; no clear D gene. CDR1 and CDR2 (germline): SGHNT, YYREEE (reference sequence). The V gene lost 1 base and the J gene lost 8 bases, with 13 bases spanning the gap. The CDR3 sequence is 15 residues long.

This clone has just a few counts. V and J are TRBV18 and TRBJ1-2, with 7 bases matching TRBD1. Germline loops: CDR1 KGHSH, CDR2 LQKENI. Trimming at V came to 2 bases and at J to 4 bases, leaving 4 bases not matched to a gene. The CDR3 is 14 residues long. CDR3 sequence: CASSPGQVTYGYTF. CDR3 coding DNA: TGTGCCAGCTCACCAGGACAGGTTACCTATGGCTACACCTTC.

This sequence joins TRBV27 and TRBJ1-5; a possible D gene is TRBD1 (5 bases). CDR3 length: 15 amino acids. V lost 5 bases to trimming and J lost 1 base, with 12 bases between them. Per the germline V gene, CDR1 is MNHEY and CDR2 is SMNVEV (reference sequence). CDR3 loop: CASSTTVSSNQPQHF. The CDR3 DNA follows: TGTGCCAGCAGTACGACAGTTTCGAGCAATCAGCCCCAGCATTTT.

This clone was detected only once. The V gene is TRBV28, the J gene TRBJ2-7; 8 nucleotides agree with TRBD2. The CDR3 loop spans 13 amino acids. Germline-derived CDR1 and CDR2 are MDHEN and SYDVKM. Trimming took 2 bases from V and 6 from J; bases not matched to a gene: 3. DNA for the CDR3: TGTGCCAGCAGTTTAGGACTAGCAATCGAGCAGTACTTC. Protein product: CASSLGLAIEQYF.

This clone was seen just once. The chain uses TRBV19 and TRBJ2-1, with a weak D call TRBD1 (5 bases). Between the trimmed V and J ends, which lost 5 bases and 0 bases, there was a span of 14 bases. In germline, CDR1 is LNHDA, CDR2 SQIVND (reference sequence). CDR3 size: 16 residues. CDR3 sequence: CASSERQRSSYNEQFF. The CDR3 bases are TGTGCCAGTAGTGAAAGACAGAGGAGCTCCTACAATGAGCAGTTCTTC.

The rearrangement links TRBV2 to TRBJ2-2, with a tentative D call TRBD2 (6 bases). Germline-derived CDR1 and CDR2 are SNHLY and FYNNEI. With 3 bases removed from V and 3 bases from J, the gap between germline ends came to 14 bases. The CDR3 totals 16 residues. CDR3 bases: TGTGCCAGCAGTGACCCGGGAGCCGCTTACACCGGGGAGCTGTTTTTT. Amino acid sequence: CASSDPGAAYTGELFF. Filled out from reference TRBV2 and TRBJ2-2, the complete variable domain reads EPEVTQTPSHQVTQMGQEVILRCVPISNHLYFYWYRQILGQKVEFLVSFYNNEISEKSEIFDDQFSVERPDGSNFTLKIRSTKLEDSAMYFCASSDPGAAYTGELFFGEGSRLTVL.